Sequencing of this T cell receptor (beta chain) was carried out in a study of blood T cell repertoires in COVID-19. At the level of the study: Sources were T cells, B-cell-depleted T cells, or PBMCs; the material itself was cDNA or gDNA.

Per the original methods: Amplification with reference gene primers provided the estimates of nucleated cell counts. Libraries were prepared by immunoSEQ multiplex PCR; TCRdb keeps only in-frame clonotypes and omits some of them. The V and J calls and clone size come from that table; D and trimming were worked out from the DNA. The table has more than 200,000 clones, around 88% seen once. The CDR3 loop spans 13 amino acids. The V gene end was trimmed by 5 bases and the J gene end by 5 bases; junction bases not matched to a gene: 1. The J gene is TRBJ1-5, the V gene TRBV12-3 or TRBV12-4, with TRBD1 identical over 9 bases. The sequence was obtained from a woman in her fifties or sixties with acute or convalescent COVID-19. The sample comprised peripheral blood. DNA for the CDR3: TGTGCCAGCAGTACAGGGGGCCATCAGCCCCAGCATTTT. Translating gives CASSTGGHQPQHF.